A selection of T cell receptor beta chains follows, all from one sample in a study of OX40 agonist ivuxolimab in advanced cancers. Libraries were prepared by immunoSEQ multiplex PCR; TCRdb keeps only in-frame clonotypes and omits some of them. This table has about 72,000 clones, just under 90% appearing once. The source material was CD4+ or CD8+ T cells sorted from blood, sampled in a trial of the OX40 agonist ivuxolimab. Receptor source: an adult with an advanced solid tumor such as melanoma, head and neck, liver or kidney cancer. Both conserved end residues are part of each CDR3. A D gene is named only where the DNA matches it firmly. Only part of the rows carry a size: once, few, many, or a class if the clone is expanded.

CDR3nt | CDR3aa | j_gene | abundance | v_gene | d_gene
TGTGCCAGCAGCTTAGGGCAGGGACCTAACTATGGCTACACCTTC | CASSLGQGPNYGYTF | TRBJ1-2 | NA | TRBV7-9 | NA
TGCGCCAGCAGCCAGGGACAGGGTGGCACTGAAGCTTTCTTT | CASSQGQGGTEAFF | TRBJ1-1 | NA | TRBV5-1 | TRBD1
TGTGCCAGCAGCTTATCCCGGGAGACCCAGTACTTC | CASSLSRETQYF | TRBJ2-5 | once | TRBV7-2 | NA
TGTGCCTGGAGTGTAGGGGCCGGCTATGGCTACACCTTC | CAWSVGAGYGYTF | TRBJ1-2 | few | TRBV30 | NA
TGTGCCAGCAGCTTAGGGGGGGACTACGAGCAGTACTTC | CASSLGGDYEQYF | TRBJ2-7 | NA | TRBV11-3 | NA
TGTGCCAGCAGCTTACAAACAGGGGGCGAGCAGTACTTC | CASSLQTGGEQYF | TRBJ2-7 | few | TRBV7-9 | TRBD1
TGCGCCAGCAGCTTGACGGCGGGGAATGAAAAACTGTTTTTT | CASSLTAGNEKLFF | TRBJ1-4 | NA | TRBV5-1 | NA
TGTGCCAGCAGGGGACTCACCGGGGAGCTGTTTTTT | CASRGLTGELFF | TRBJ2-2 | NA | TRBV2 | NA
TGTGCCAGCAGTGAACCCACAGCCACCCCTGGCTATGGCTACACCTTC | CASSEPTATPGYGYTF | TRBJ1-2 | NA | TRBV25-1 | NA
TGTGCCAGCAGCTTTGGGACTTCTAGCACAGATACGCAGTATTTT | CASSFGTSSTDTQYF | TRBJ2-3 | NA | TRBV11-3 | NA
TGTGCCAGCAGTAGGGACATTATGAACACTGAAGCTTTCTTT | CASSRDIMNTEAFF | TRBJ1-1 | once | TRBV9 | NA
TGTGCCAGCAGTTTCGGGGGGCTCGGAGAGACTCAGTACTTC | CASSFGGLGETQYF | TRBJ2-5 | NA | TRBV27 | NA
TGTGCCAGTAGTATCGCGGGCTCTGGAAACACCATATATTTT | CASSIAGSGNTIYF | TRBJ1-3 | NA | TRBV19 | NA
TGCGCCAGTTCACAGGGGGCTGTCTACAATGAGCAGTTCTTC | CASSQGAVYNEQFF | TRBJ2-1 | NA | TRBV5-1 | TRBD1
TGTGCCAGCTCAAAAGAGACCCAGTACTTC | CASSKETQYF | TRBJ2-5 | NA | TRBV7-6 | NA
TGTGCCAGCAGCCCTATGACGGGAACCTGGGGCTACACCTTC | CASSPMTGTWGYTF | TRBJ1-2 | NA | TRBV7-2 | NA
TGTGCCTGGAGTGTACTAGCGGGGGGGGAGACCCAGTACTTC | CAWSVLAGGETQYF | TRBJ2-5 | NA | TRBV30 | TRBD2
TGTGCCAGCAGTTTACTCCTCTCAGGGGGCACTGAAGCTTTCTTT | CASSLLLSGGTEAFF | TRBJ1-1 | NA | TRBV27 | TRBD1
TGTGCCAGCACTCCTCCAGGACAGACCTCTCAGCCCCAGCATTTT | CASTPPGQTSQPQHF | TRBJ1-5 | NA | TRBV6-5 | NA
TGTGCCAGCAGCCGATTAGCACAGGGGGACGGCTACACCTTC | CASSRLAQGDGYTF | TRBJ1-2 | NA | TRBV11-2 | TRBD1
TGTGCCAGCAGCCCCCGGGGGACAATGAACACTGAAGCTTTCTTT | CASSPRGTMNTEAFF | TRBJ1-1 | NA | TRBV7-2 | NA
TGCGCCAGCAGCTTGTACAGCCAAGAGACCCAGTACTTC | CASSLYSQETQYF | TRBJ2-5 | NA | TRBV5-1 | NA
TGTGCCAGCAGCCTTACAGATACGCAGTATTTT | CASSLTDTQYF | TRBJ2-3 | NA | TRBV11-2 | NA
TGCGCCAGCAGCTTGCGGACAGCGGACACTGAAGCTTTCTTT | CASSLRTADTEAFF | TRBJ1-1 | NA | TRBV5-1 | NA
TGCGCCAGCAGCTGGACTAGCGGGAATGCCTACGAGCAGTACTTC | CASSWTSGNAYEQYF | TRBJ2-7 | NA | TRBV5-1 | TRBD2
TGTGCCAGCACCGAGGGCGGGGGCCGGTCTAACTATGGCTACACCTTC | CASTEGGGRSNYGYTF | TRBJ1-2 | NA | TRBV28 | NA
TGCGCCAGCAGCTCGACAGGGGCGCAAGAGGCCACCCGTGGCTACACCTTC | CASSSTGAQEATRGYTF | TRBJ1-2 | NA | TRBV5-1 | TRBD1
TGTGCCAGCAGCCGGTATTCTGACCCCGACTCTGGAAACACCATATATTTT | CASSRYSDPDSGNTIYF | TRBJ1-3 | NA | TRBV13 | NA
TGTGCCAGCTCACCATCCGGGACAGGAGGCACAGATACGCAGTATTTT | CASSPSGTGGTDTQYF | TRBJ2-3 | NA | TRBV18 | TRBD1
TGCGCCAGCAGAACCGCAGGTCCTTCTAACTATGGCTACACCTTC | CASRTAGPSNYGYTF | TRBJ1-2 | NA | TRBV5-1 | NA
TGTGCCAGTAGCTTAGGGGGCTCCTACAATGAGCAGTTCTTC | CASSLGGSYNEQFF | TRBJ2-1 | NA | TRBV11-3 | NA
TGTGCCAGTAGTAAGGGGCTAGCGGGGGCCTACGAGCAGTACTTC | CASSKGLAGAYEQYF | TRBJ2-7 | NA | TRBV19 | TRBD2
TGCGCCAGCAGCTTGGGCAGGGCGGGCACTGAAGCTTTCTTT | CASSLGRAGTEAFF | TRBJ1-1 | NA | TRBV5-1 | NA
TGTGCCAGCAGTCCCCAGGGGAGCGTTGGCTACACCTTC | CASSPQGSVGYTF | TRBJ1-2 | NA | TRBV27 | NA
TGTGCCAGCAGCCCCATGACCCAGAGCGTCGAAAAACTGTTTTTT | CASSPMTQSVEKLFF | TRBJ1-4 | NA | TRBV11-2 | NA
TGTGCCAGCAGCATAACTAGCGGGGCTCCCTCCTACAATGAGCAGTTCTTC | CASSITSGAPSYNEQFF | TRBJ2-1 | once | TRBV4-2 | TRBD2
TGTGCCACCAGCAGAGCGGGAGGCGAGCAGTACTTC | CATSRAGGEQYF | TRBJ2-7 | once | TRBV15 | TRBD2
TGTGCCAGCAGTTGGGCATACCAGAACACTGAAGCTTTCTTT | CASSWAYQNTEAFF | TRBJ1-1 | NA | TRBV27 | NA
TGTGCCAGCTCACCGGGGGGCCAAGAGACCCAGTACTTC | CASSPGGQETQYF | TRBJ2-5 | NA | TRBV18 | NA
TGTGCCAGCAGGGCCGGGACAGGGGGCGGGCAGCCCCAGCATTTT | CASRAGTGGGQPQHF | TRBJ1-5 | NA | TRBV2 | TRBD1
TGCGCCAGCAGCTTGCAACCTGGGATCACCTACGAGCAGTACTTC | CASSLQPGITYEQYF | TRBJ2-7 | NA | TRBV5-1 | NA
TGCGCCAGCAGCCCAGCACCGGGGGGGGTGAATGGCTACGCCTTC | CASSPAPGGVNGYAF | TRBJ1-2 | NA | TRBV5-1 | NA
TGTGCCAGCAGCTTTCGGGCTTATGGCTACACCTTC | CASSFRAYGYTF | TRBJ1-2 | NA | TRBV7-9 | NA
TGTGCCAGCAGTTCAGCAGGGTGGAGCTACGAGCAGTACTTC | CASSSAGWSYEQYF | TRBJ2-7 | NA | TRBV28 | NA